The 10 T cell receptor beta chains below were found in one sample sequenced in a study of shared clonotypes between healthy human individuals. CD45RO-negative, CCR7-positively selected cells formed the naive CD8 fraction, excluding terminally differentiated effector memory CD45RA+ cells. The method was immunoSEQ multiplex PCR; TCRdb's version includes in-frame clones alone and lacks a portion of them. The repertoire holds roughly 1,800,000 clones, approximately 94% seen once, with 1% to 1.5% in the top ten. The sample was naive CD8+ T cells sorted from blood. The receptors here all came from a man younger than 35 in good health.

J is TRBJ2-1 and V is TRBV27, with TRBD2 matching 9 bases. The CDR3 spans 17 residues. Germline-derived CDR1 and CDR2 are MNHEY and SMNVEV (reference sequence). Losses at the gene ends were 8 bases for V and 0 bases for J; bases not matched to a gene: 11. DNA of the CDR3: TGTGCCAGCCTCCCGGGGGCTAGCGGGGCCTCCTACAATGAGCAGTTCTTC. Its translation: CASLPGASGASYNEQFF.

CDR3 coding DNA: TGTGCCAGCAGTTTGGTACGGACAGGGGCTTTCGAGCAGTACTTC. Translated: CASSLVRTGAFEQYF. The V and J genes are TRBV28 and TRBJ2-7; 9 bases fit TRBD1. The V segment lost 3 bases and the J segment 6 bases; nucleotides outside the gene matches: 9. Looked up from germline, CDR1 is MDHEN and CDR2 is SYDVKM. The CDR3 loop spans 15 amino acids.

This clone has only one observation. The J gene is TRBJ2-1, the V gene TRBV10-3, with D possibly matching TRBD2 (8 bases). The ends were cut back, 6 bases at V and 14 bases at J, with 32 bases in the middle. The CDR3 spans 17 residues. Per the germline V gene, CDR1 is ENHRY and CDR2 is SYGVKD. For the CDR3, the DNA is TGTGCCATCAGAAACCAACCAGGGGACAGTTGGCGGGAGGTCGAGTTCTTC. Protein: CAIRNQPGDSWREVEFF.

V gene TRBV6-5 combines with J gene TRBJ2-5; D is ambiguous. The DNA end favors TRBJ2-7, so the J call may be wrong. This CDR3 has 15 residues. Germline CDR1 reads MNHEY; CDR2 reads SVGAGI. The CDR3 reads CASSYTSDLSYEQYF. The CDR3 DNA sequence: TGTGCCAGCAGTTACACTTCTGATCTCTCCTACGAGCAGTACTTC.

To note about this clone: A far bigger clonotype differs at one base, so this is likely a read error. This chain uses TRBV6-1 with TRBJ2-5, with unresolved D. Germline V gene data show CDR1 as MNHNS and CDR2 as SASEGT. V dropped 6 bases and J dropped 5 bases, with 4 bases sitting between them. The CDR3 loop spans 10 amino acids. For the CDR3, the DNA is TGTGCCAGCAGCTGGGAGACCCAGTACTTC. Translated: CASSWETQYF.

The V call is TRBV28, the J call TRBJ2-7; TRBD2 matches at 12 bases. With V trimmed by 2 bases and J by 4 bases, 6 bases remained unmatched. The CDR3 sequence is 16 residues long. Germline assignment: CDR1 MDHEN and CDR2 SYDVKM. The CDR3 nucleotides are TGTGCCAGCAGTTTAGTCCCTGGGACTAGCGGGTACGAGCAGTACTTC. It codes for CASSLVPGTSGYEQYF.

The chain joins TRBV11-2 to TRBJ2-7; TRBD1 or TRBD2 may be the D gene (6 bases each). CDR3 length: 14 amino acids. Trimming took off 2 bases at V and 3 bases at J, with 11 bases between the two ends. Germline V lookup: CDR1 SGHAT, CDR2 FQNNGV. The CDR3 loop is CASSLRGVFYEQYF. In DNA form, the CDR3 reads TGTGCCAGCAGCTTAAGGGGGGTTTTCTACGAGCAGTACTTC. The complete variable domain, with remaining parts taken from reference TRBV11-2 and TRBJ2-7, reads EAGVAQSPRYKIIEKRQSVAFWCNPISGHATLYWYQQILGQGPKLLIQFQNNGVVDDSQLPKDRFSAERLKGVDSTLKIQPAKLEDSAVYLCASSLRGVFYEQYFGPGTRLTVT.

Of note for this clone: The sample carries other DNA sequences with the same CDR3. This chain connects TRBV5-6 to TRBJ1-2; 9 positions match TRBD1. This CDR3 region has 13 residues. Germline values: CDR1 SGHDT, CDR2 YYEEEE. Trimming removed 3 bases from V and 5 bases from J; junction bases left unmatched: 2. CDR3 coding DNA: TGTGCCAGCAGCTCGGGACAGGGATATGGCTACACCTTC. Protein sequence: CASSSGQGYGYTF.

The J gene is TRBJ2-5, the V gene TRBV5-8, with D uncertain. The V end was cut by 5 bases, the J end by 5 bases, with 13 bases between. This CDR3 is built from 13 residues. The germline V gene encodes CDR1 SGHTS and CDR2 YDEGEE. CDR3 sequence (DNA): TGTGCCAGCAGTAGTGTCCTCCCGGAGACCCAGTACTTC. Its protein is CASSSVLPETQYF.

J is TRBJ2-3 and V is TRBV5-4; TRBD1 aligns across 8 bases. With V trimmed by 4 bases and J by 2 bases, 6 bases remained unmatched. The CDR3 runs 15 residues. Per the germline V gene, CDR1 is SGHNT and CDR2 is YYREEE (reference sequence). This CDR3 reads CASSHRDRNTDTQYF. The CDR3 DNA sequence: TGTGCCAGCAGCCACCGGGACAGGAACACAGATACGCAGTATTTT.